These 21 T cell receptor beta chains share one sample of origin, sequenced in a study of early T cells in non-severe SARS-CoV-2 infection. Each CDR3 protein is one row after TCRdb ran MiXCR on the 5' RACE reads. The sample includes about 92,000 distinct CDR3 sequences, 14% seen only once; the top ten take about 6.1%. Source material: whole blood. These receptor sequences come from an adult who was a healthcare worker with PCR-confirmed SARS-CoV-2 infection or an uninfected control (not recorded which).

The CDR3: CARSKRGQQETQYF. DNA for the CDR3: TGTGCAAGATCCAAGCGGGGACAGCAAGAGACCCAGTACTTC. This chain links TRBV12-2 with TRBJ2-5; the table's D call of TRBD1 was not tested on the DNA. TRBV12-2 is assigned pseudogene status. This CDR3 has 14 residues.

This clonotype was seen at least ten times. The J gene is TRBJ1-5, the V gene TRBV3-1, with TRBD1 matching over 7 bases. This CDR3 region has 16 residues. Germline V gives CDR1 LGHDT, CDR2 YNNKEL (reference sequence). Losses at the gene ends were 3 bases for V and 3 bases for J; bases not matched to a gene: 8. The CDR3 DNA sequence: TGTGCCAGCAGCCACCTCCAGACAGGGATCAATCAGCCCCAGCATTTT. Its protein is CASSHLQTGINQPQHF. Supplemented by reference TRBV3-1 and TRBJ1-5, the full variable domain reads DTAVSQTPKYLVTQMGNDKSIKCEQNLGHDTMYWYKQDSKKFLKIMFSYNNKELIINETVPNRFSPKSPDKAHLNLHINSLELGDSAVYFCASSHLQTGINQPQHFGDGTRLSIL.

This clonotype was counted only a few times. The V call is TRBV10-3, the J call TRBJ2-7; maybe TRBD1 (5 bases). In germline, CDR1 is ENHRY, CDR2 SYGVKD. Trimming stripped 10 bases from V and 6 bases from J, with 22 bases between. This CDR3 comprises 14 residues. CDR3 bases: TGTGCCACCCTAGAGCAGGGCGGTAACACCGAGCAGTACTTC. Its protein is CATLEQGGNTEQYF.

This clonotype was counted a few times. The chain uses TRBV10-3 and TRBJ2-7; D assignment may be TRBD1 or TRBD2 (5 bases each). This CDR3 region has 13 residues. The V and J ends lost 4 bases and 0 bases respectively, with 7 bases between them. CDR1 ENHRY and CDR2 SYGVKD come from the germline V gene. CDR3 DNA sequence: TGTGCCATCAGTGGGGGGTTCTCCTACGAGCAGTACTTC. This codes for CAISGGFSYEQYF.

J is TRBJ2-7 and V is TRBV5-6, with a weak D call TRBD1 (6 bases). Germline V gives CDR1 SGHDT, CDR2 YYEEEE. The CDR3 is 15 amino acids. V lost 2 bases and J 3 bases, leaving 15 bases between the germline ends. The CDR3 here is CASSFTLDRYYEQYF. Written as DNA, the CDR3 is TGTGCCAGCAGCTTTACCCTGGACAGATACTACGAGCAGTACTTC.

The sample holds a few counts of this clonotype. The chain is built from TRBV7-9 and TRBJ1-1; the D gene is possibly TRBD1 (5 bases). V was shortened by 0 bases and J by 6 bases, with 14 bases between the two germline ends. Germline CDR1 SEHNR, CDR2 FQNEAQ (reference sequence). This CDR3 has 15 residues. The CDR3 sequence: CASSLASGGGSEAFF. In DNA, the CDR3 is TGTGCCAGCAGCTTAGCGTCCGGGGGAGGTTCTGAAGCTTTCTTT.

Only a few counts were recorded for this clonotype. This chain links TRBV28 with TRBJ2-2; 8 positions agree with TRBD1. The CDR3 is 16 amino acids. Germline V gene data show CDR1 as MDHEN and CDR2 as SYDVKM. Trimming cost V 5 bases and J 3 bases; bases outside gene matches: 8. In nucleotides, the CDR3 is TGTGCCAGCAGTCCCCCGGACAGGGAGGACACCGGGGAGCTGTTTTTT. Protein: CASSPPDREDTGELFF. Using reference TRBV28 and TRBJ2-2 for the parts outside the CDR3, the full variable domain is DVKVTQSSRYLVKRTGEKVFLECVQDMDHENMFWYRQDPGLGLRLIYFSYDVKMKEKGDIPEGYSVSREKKERFSLILESASTNQTSMYLCASSPPDREDTGELFFGEGSRLTVL.

This chain links TRBV19 with TRBJ2-1, with D possibly called TRBD1 or TRBD2 (5 bases each). Germline values: CDR1 LNHDA, CDR2 SQIVND (reference sequence). This CDR3 contains 16 residues. V lost 1 base and J 8 bases, leaving 18 bases between the germline ends. In nucleotides, the CDR3 is TGTGCCAGTAGTATAGGACGGGGCTCTAAGGTCGATGAGCAGTTCTTC. This gives the protein CASSIGRGSKVDEQFF.

This clonotype was counted ten times or more. J is TRBJ2-7 and V is TRBV20-1; TRBD2 agrees at 9 bases. CDR1 is DFQATT, CDR2 SNEGSKA, per germline (reference sequence). V was pared by 0 bases and J by 6 bases, with 9 bases of the junction left unmatched. The CDR3 totals 15 residues. The CDR3 protein is CSARDPGGGAGEQYF. The CDR3 coding sequence is TGCAGTGCTAGAGATCCGGGCGGGGGGGCAGGCGAGCAGTACTTC.

The chain joins TRBV20-1 to TRBJ1-5; D ambiguous. V shed 0 bases and J shed 0 bases, with 3 bases lying between them. Germline V gene sequence: CDR1 DFQATT, CDR2 SNEGSKA (reference sequence). The CDR3 is made up of 13 amino acids. DNA of the CDR3: TGCAGTGCTAGAGAAGATAGCAATCAGCCCCAGCATTTT. Its translation is CSAREDSNQPQHF.

The rearrangement links TRBV10-3 to TRBJ2-7; 8 nucleotides align to TRBD2. Germline CDR1 is ENHRY and CDR2 is SYGVKD. The CDR3 runs to 13 residues. V was pared by 6 bases and J by 5 bases, with 6 bases of the junction left unmatched. The CDR3 spells CAISAGGIDEQYF. CDR3 nucleotides: TGTGCCATCAGCGCGGGGGGAATCGACGAGCAGTACTTC.

CDR3 in amino acids: CASSYRSPALNEKLFF. The DNA for the CDR3 is TGTGCCAGCAGTTATAGATCACCAGCCCTTAATGAAAAACTGTTTTTT. The chain joins TRBV6-2 or TRBV6-3 to TRBJ1-4; D gene ambiguous. There are 16 residues in the CDR3. V was trimmed by 3 bases and J by 4 bases, leaving 15 bases between them. Looked up from germline, CDR1 is MNHEY and CDR2 is SVGEGT.

A few counts support this clonotype. The chain combines TRBV29-1 with TRBJ1-1; no definite D call. V lost 7 bases and J 4 bases, leaving 13 bases between the germline ends. The length of the CDR3 is 12 residues. Per germline, CDR1 SQVTM and CDR2 ANQGSEA. CDR3 amino acids: CSGGDRGTEAFF. The CDR3 DNA follows: TGCAGCGGCGGGGATCGGGGCACTGAAGCTTTCTTT. The variable domain in full, completed from reference TRBV29-1 and TRBJ1-1, reads SAVISQKPSRDICQRGTSLTIQCQVDSQVTMMFWYRQQPGQSLTLIATANQGSEATYESGFVIDKFPISRPNLTFSTLTVSNMSPEDSSIYLCSGGDRGTEAFFGQGTRLTVV.

There are a few counts of this clonotype. The chain couples TRBV7-2 to TRBJ1-2; TRBD1 agrees at 7 bases. The CDR3 contains 15 residues. The trim removed 4 bases at V and 2 bases at J, leaving 7 bases unmatched. Germline V gene data show CDR1 as SGHTA and CDR2 as FQGNSA. CDR3 in DNA: TGTGCCAGCAGCTCCCCAACAGGGGAGAACTATGGCTACACCTTC. Protein: CASSSPTGENYGYTF.

CDR3 nucleotide sequence: TGTGCCAGCTCTGTGTTCGGAAACACCATATATTTT. Translation gives CASSVFGNTIYF. This rearrangement joins TRBV28 to TRBJ1-3; D is ambiguous. CDR1 is MDHEN, CDR2 SYDVKM, per germline. This CDR3 spans 12 amino acids. The V end was cut by 8 bases, the J end by 4 bases, with 9 bases between.

The table lists this clonotype with many counts. The chain couples TRBV7-2 to TRBJ1-4, with 7 bases lining up with TRBD1. The CDR3 spans 14 residues. Losses at the gene ends were 5 bases for V and 8 bases for J; bases not matched to a gene: 8. CDR1 SGHTA and CDR2 FQGNSA come from the germline V gene. The CDR3: CASSQDRDQEKLFF. The CDR3, as DNA: TGTGCCAGCAGCCAAGACAGGGACCAGGAAAAACTGTTTTTT. The full variable domain, in which reference TRBV7-2 and TRBJ1-4 provide the parts outside the CDR3, is GAGVSQSPSNKVTEKGKDVELRCDPISGHTALYWYRQSLGQGLEFLIYFQGNSAPDKSGLPSDRFSAERTGGSVSTLTIQRTQQEDSAVYLCASSQDRDQEKLFFGSGTQLSVL.

The DNA of the CDR3 is TGTGCCAGCAGTTCAGGGGGCGAGGGGCAGCCCCAGCATTTT. Amino acids: CASSSGGEGQPQHF. This sequence joins TRBV7-9 and TRBJ1-5, with 8 nucleotides matching TRBD1. Germline V gene lookup returns CDR1 SEHNR and CDR2 FQNEAQ (reference sequence). Unmatched junction bases numbered 8, after V lost 6 bases and J lost 7 bases. This CDR3 region has 14 residues.

The V gene is TRBV4-3, the J gene TRBJ1-5; D is unresolved. CDR1 and CDR2 (germline): LGHNA, YSLEER. V lost 0 bases to trimming and J lost 4 bases, with 16 bases between them. The CDR3 is 17 amino acids. CDR3 sequence (DNA): TGCGCCAGCAGCCAAGATCTGAGGGCGAGTTGGAATCAGCCCCAGCATTTT. Amino acids: CASSQDLRASWNQPQHF.

This clonotype occurred a few times. This sequence joins TRBV2 and TRBJ2-1; the match to TRBD2 covers 9 bases. This CDR3 spans 16 amino acids. Germline CDR1 and CDR2: SNHLY and FYNNEI. With V trimmed by 1 base and J by 2 bases, 3 bases remained unmatched. CDR3 coding DNA: TGTGCCAGCAGTGAAGAGGCGGGGGGGACCTACAATGAGCAGTTCTTC. The encoded protein is CASSEEAGGTYNEQFF.

The rearrangement uses TRBV3-1 and TRBJ2-2; possibly TRBD2 for D (5 bases). V was shortened by 3 bases and J by 3 bases, with 14 bases between the two germline ends. The germline V gene encodes CDR1 LGHDT and CDR2 YNNKEL (reference sequence). The CDR3 runs to 16 residues. Here the CDR3 DNA reads TGTGCCAGCAGCCATAACCCGGGATCGGACACCGGGGAGCTGTTTTTT. Translating gives CASSHNPGSDTGELFF.

This clonotype was recorded at least ten times. This sequence joins TRBV6-6 and TRBJ1-5; D is ambiguous. The V gene lost 2 bases and the J gene lost 2 bases, with 13 bases spanning the gap. Germline V CDR1 and CDR2: MNHNY, SVGAGI (reference sequence). CDR3 length: 16 residues. The CDR3 loop reads CASSYATRDGNQPQHF. Written as DNA, the CDR3 is TGTGCCAGCAGTTACGCTACGCGTGATGGCAATCAGCCCCAGCATTTT.